A single sample is the source of the 26 T cell receptor beta chains below, sequenced in a study of technical replicates of blood from several donors. Some clones are missing from TCRdb's copy, which holds only in-frame ones; the method was immunoSEQ multiplex PCR. The sample consists of 60,000 to 65,000 clones, around 87% of them appearing once. The sequenced sample was PBMCs. Receptors were obtained from a human donor in good health. Some clones in this sample may be carry-over from other donors' samples.

The count of this clone is one. The chain carries TRBV4-3 and TRBJ1-3, with unresolved D. The CDR3 extends over 16 amino acids. Germline CDR1 is LGHNA and CDR2 is YSLEER. The V and J ends lost 4 bases and 0 bases respectively, with 13 bases between them. The CDR3 sequence is CASSPGSGDSGNTIYF. CDR3 DNA sequence: TGCGCCAGCAGCCCGGGGTCAGGCGACTCTGGAAACACCATATATTTT.

This chain uses TRBV7-8 with TRBJ2-7, with TRBD1 as a possible D gene (6 bases). Germline V CDR1 and CDR2: SGHVS, FQNEAQ. The CDR3 is made up of 14 amino acids. V dropped 7 bases and J dropped 4 bases, with 17 bases sitting between them. The CDR3 protein is CASNSYTGWYEQYF. Here the CDR3 DNA reads TGTGCCAGCAACTCCTATACAGGGTGGTACGAGCAGTACTTC.

V and J are TRBV7-8 and TRBJ2-4; D ambiguous. V was clipped by 5 bases and J by 10 bases, with 12 bases between them. CDR3 length equals 12 residues. Germline values: CDR1 SGHVS, CDR2 FQNEAQ. CDR3 sequence reads: CASSPRRGIQYF. As DNA, the CDR3 is TGTGCCAGCAGCCCGAGGCGAGGAATTCAGTACTTC.

The rearrangement links TRBV7-6 to TRBJ1-3, with TRBD1 identical over 8 bases. The CDR3 spans 15 residues. The germline V gene has CDR1 SGHVS and CDR2 FNYEAQ. J lost 8 bases, V lost 5 bases, and 11 bases had no gene match. The CDR3 nucleotides read TGTGCCAGCAGCCCCCGGACAGGGATGATGCACACCATATATTTT. Protein sequence: CASSPRTGMMHTIYF.

V is TRBV28 and J is TRBJ2-5; 8 positions agree with TRBD1. CDR1 is MDHEN and CDR2 is SYDVKM in the germline V gene. J gave up 4 bases and V 2 bases, and 9 bases lay outside the gene matches. The CDR3 length is 16 residues. For the CDR3, the DNA is TGTGCCAGCAGTTTACCCAGGGGGCAGGGGCGAGAGACCCAGTACTTC. Residues: CASSLPRGQGRETQYF.

The count of this clone is one. V is TRBV9 and J is TRBJ2-1, with D perhaps matching TRBD1 (5 bases). The CDR3 extends over 16 amino acids. Trimming shortened V by 0 bases and J by 3 bases, and 13 bases separated the two germline ends. CDR1 SGDLS and CDR2 YYNGEE come from the germline V gene. Here the CDR3 reads CASSVATAGFYNEQFF. The CDR3 nucleotides read TGTGCCAGCAGCGTAGCTACGGCAGGGTTCTACAATGAGCAGTTCTTC.

The chain links TRBV27 to TRBJ1-5, with unresolved D. This CDR3 has 19 residues. The germline V gene encodes CDR1 MNHEY and CDR2 SMNVEV (reference sequence). V was shortened by 5 bases and J by 3 bases, with 26 bases between the two germline ends. The CDR3 here is CASSPHRETETIDNQPQHF. DNA for the CDR3: TGTGCCAGCAGTCCACACCGAGAGACGGAAACTATAGACAATCAGCCCCAGCATTTT.

The gene calls are TRBV7-2 and TRBJ2-2; 10 bases map to TRBD1. The CDR3 totals 12 residues. Trimming removed 5 bases from V and 13 bases from J; junction bases left unmatched: 4. CDR1 and CDR2 (germline): SGHTA, FQGNSA. The CDR3, as DNA: TGTGCCAGCAGCAGGACAGGGGGGAGGCTGTTTTTT. Amino acid sequence: CASSRTGGRLFF.

The chain has TRBV7-8 and TRBJ1-5, with D perhaps TRBD1 (5 bases). This CDR3 has 15 amino acids. Trimming shortened V by 5 bases and J by 3 bases, and 14 bases separated the two germline ends. Germline CDR1 SGHVS, CDR2 FQNEAQ. This CDR3 is CASSPRRGPNQPQHF. Written as DNA, the CDR3 is TGTGCCAGCAGCCCCCGGAGGGGCCCCAATCAGCCCCAGCATTTT.

This chain uses TRBV5-1 with TRBJ2-3; D gene ambiguous. Between the trimmed V and J ends, which lost 4 bases and 5 bases, there was a span of 5 bases. The germline V gene encodes CDR1 SGHRS and CDR2 YFSETQ. The CDR3 length is 11 residues. This CDR3 reads CASSPGDTQYF. The CDR3 DNA is TGCGCCAGCAGCCCCGGAGATACGCAGTATTTT.

Regarding this clone: This CDR3 is also generated by other DNA sequences in the sample. The chain carries TRBV19 and TRBJ2-5; D perhaps matches TRBD1 (6 bases). CDR1 and CDR2 from the germline V gene are LNHDA and SQIVND (reference sequence). Trimming pared 9 bases from V and 4 bases from J, leaving 12 bases between. CDR3 size: 12 residues. The CDR3 DNA sequence: TGTGCCAGCCGACAGGCCGGAGAGACCCAGTACTTC. Its translation: CASRQAGETQYF.

The V gene is TRBV18, the J gene TRBJ2-7, with unresolved D. The CDR3 spans 15 residues. The V end was cut by 5 bases, the J end by 5 bases, with 19 bases between. Looked up from germline, CDR1 is KGHSH and CDR2 is LQKENI. CDR3 DNA: TGTGCCAGCTCAGAAACCCCTGGCAGTGTCCACGAGCAGTACTTC. Amino acid sequence: CASSETPGSVHEQYF.

The chain couples TRBV10-2 to TRBJ1-5; maybe TRBD1 (6 bases). V was shortened by 6 bases and J by 2 bases, with 14 bases between the two germline ends. Germline assignment: CDR1 WSHSY and CDR2 SAAADI. This CDR3 comprises 15 residues. This CDR3 is CASSGQSAGNQPQHF. CDR3 nucleotide sequence: TGCGCCAGCAGCGGACAGTCGGCGGGCAATCAGCCCCAGCATTTT.

In DNA, the CDR3 is TGTGCCAGCAGCTCCCAGGGGGCGAGTTCCTACAATGAGCAGTTCTTC. Translating gives CASSSQGASSYNEQFF. The chain recombines TRBV5-4 with TRBJ2-1, with 8 bases that match TRBD1. Germline CDR1 reads SGHNT; CDR2 reads YYREEE (reference sequence). J gave up 1 base and V 3 bases, and 6 bases lay outside the gene matches. The CDR3 loop spans 16 amino acids.

The chain joins TRBV9 to TRBJ2-7; no reliable D call. Trimming took 2 bases from V and 2 from J, leaving 11 bases between them. The V gene's germline CDR1 is SGDLS and CDR2 YYNGEE. The CDR3 sequence is 14 residues long. This chain's CDR3 is CASSVSADTYEQYF. CDR3 coding DNA: TGTGCCAGCAGCGTGTCTGCGGATACCTACGAGCAGTACTTC.

The rearrangement uses TRBV19 and TRBJ1-2; no clear D. CDR1 and CDR2 (germline): LNHDA, SQIVND (reference sequence). CDR3 size: 17 residues. V dropped 3 bases and J dropped 2 bases, with 19 bases sitting between them. CDR3 sequence: CASSMGLRAGKNYGYTF. CDR3 DNA: TGTGCCAGTAGTATGGGCTTAAGAGCAGGCAAGAACTATGGCTACACCTTC.

The J gene is TRBJ1-4, the V gene TRBV7-8, with 9 bases lining up with TRBD1. The CDR3 is 14 residues long. Germline values: CDR1 SGHVS, CDR2 FQNEAQ. The J segment lost 8 bases and the V segment lost 5 bases, leaving 6 bases of the junction unmatched. CDR3: CASSPGTGREKLFF. In DNA, the CDR3 is TGTGCCAGCAGCCCCGGGACAGGGAGAGAAAAACTGTTTTTT.

This clone came up a few times. The chain is built from TRBV9 and TRBJ1-1; D is undetermined. The CDR3 sequence is 14 residues long. V gave up 2 bases and J gave up 1 base, with 9 bases separating them. CDR1 and CDR2 (germline): SGDLS, YYNGEE. The CDR3 DNA reads TGTGCCAGCAGCGTGGGCTCCGGGAACACTGAAGCTTTCTTT. It specifies CASSVGSGNTEAFF.

J is TRBJ2-7 and V is TRBV27; 14 bases fit TRBD2. Unmatched junction bases numbered 9, after V lost 8 bases and J lost 6 bases. This CDR3 is 15 amino acids long. Germline V gene sequence: CDR1 MNHEY, CDR2 SMNVEV (reference sequence). CDR3 in amino acids: CASAKGLAGVGEQYF. In DNA form, the CDR3 reads TGTGCCAGCGCGAAGGGACTAGCGGGAGTTGGCGAGCAGTACTTC.

The V call is TRBV10-3, the J call TRBJ1-5; 9 nucleotides match TRBD1. Germline V gives CDR1 ENHRY, CDR2 SYGVKD. Losses at the gene ends were 3 bases for V and 3 bases for J; bases not matched to a gene: 6. The CDR3 is made up of 16 amino acids. Here the CDR3 reads CAISDGGQGINQPQHF. In DNA, the CDR3 is TGTGCCATCAGTGATGGGGGACAGGGAATCAATCAGCCCCAGCATTTT.

The chain employs TRBV5-4 and TRBJ2-1; tentatively, D is TRBD1 (7 bases). V lost 2 bases and J lost 7, with 13 bases in between. The CDR3 contains 14 residues. Germline V gene sequence: CDR1 SGHNT, CDR2 YYREEE (reference sequence). CDR3: CASSLAGGQNEQFF. The CDR3 DNA reads as TGTGCCAGCAGCTTAGCAGGGGGGCAGAATGAGCAGTTCTTC.

This clone was picked up a small number of times. This chain links TRBV6-1 with TRBJ1-5, with TRBD1 matching over 7 bases. V lost 7 bases to trimming and J lost 1 base; unmatched junction nucleotides: 10. This CDR3 has 16 amino acids. CDR1 is MNHNS and CDR2 is SASEGT in the germline V gene. CDR3 region: CASNDLRQGSNQPQHF. CDR3 nucleotides: TGTGCCAGCAATGACTTAAGACAGGGAAGCAATCAGCCCCAGCATTTT.

This clone has only a few counts. The chain has TRBV19 and TRBJ2-7, with D possibly matching TRBD2 (7 bases). Germline V gene data show CDR1 as LNHDA and CDR2 as SQIVND (reference sequence). This CDR3 has 14 amino acids. Trimming left V 4 bases short and J 8 bases short, with 18 bases between. CDR3 protein: CASSTGLPGGQQYF. The CDR3 coding sequence is TGTGCCAGTAGTACCGGACTACCCGGGGGGCAGCAGTACTTC.

V usage is TRBV18 and J usage is TRBJ1-5; D perhaps matches TRBD1 (5 bases). The CDR3 runs to 14 residues. CDR1 is KGHSH and CDR2 is LQKENI in the germline V gene. The V end lost 3 bases, the J end lost 4 bases, and 10 bases lay between the germline ends. For the CDR3, the DNA is TGTGCCAGCTCACCGTCGGGGGGGAATCAGCCCCAGCATTTT. It translates to CASSPSGGNQPQHF.

This chain uses TRBV4-3 with TRBJ2-2; D might be TRBD1 (6 bases). CDR1 is LGHNA and CDR2 is YSLEER in the germline V gene. The CDR3 length is 15 residues. V was trimmed by 0 bases and J by 6 bases, leaving 11 bases between them. The CDR3 DNA reads TGCGCCAGCAGCCAAGATACAGGGCTTGCCGGGGAGCTGTTTTTT. Its translation is CASSQDTGLAGELFF.

This chain uses TRBV7-8 with TRBJ2-2; 8 bases are a match to TRBD2. After removal of 5 bases from V and 1 base from J, the junction contained 3 bases not matched to a gene. The CDR3 consists of 15 residues. The germline V gene encodes CDR1 SGHVS and CDR2 FQNEAQ. CDR3 protein: CASSRGGGNTGELFF. DNA for the CDR3: TGTGCCAGCAGCCGGGGGGGAGGGAACACCGGGGAGCTGTTTTTT.